Listed here are 21 T cell receptor beta chains from one sample, sequenced in a study of beta chain features in type 1 diabetes (dated by TCRdb to the late 2010s). On the study overall, not on this receptor specifically: Type 1 diabetes patients showed a moderate but significant shortening of TCRB CDR3 length in all four CD4+ subsets.

Receptor libraries were prepared by the immunoSEQ multiplex PCR assay. The entire isolated RNA was reverse transcribed using the High Capacity cDNA Reverse Transcription Kit, and thus expressed TCRB transcripts were sequenced. Drawn from immuneACCESS, this table holds only the in-frame rearrangements with V and J called that TCRdb kept. Clones are partly lost; checked studies trace under half to an unresolved V gene and leave the rest unexplained. The sample data list about 660,000 clones, and roughly 13% of these were observed just once. 0.03% to 0.04% of the sample belongs to the ten largest clones. These TCRs' antigens remain unknown. The sample consisted of naive CD4+ T cells from blood. The cell subset or site label for this specimen denotes: true naive CD4+ T cells. Receptors were obtained from a man aged 18-30 years with type 1 diabetes.

The chain links TRBV30 to TRBJ2-1; weak D call: TRBD1 (5 bases). Germline values: CDR1 GTSNPN, CDR2 SVGIG (reference sequence). V gave up 6 bases and J gave up 7 bases, with 13 bases separating them. The CDR3 totals 12 residues. The CDR3 nucleotides are TGTGCCTGTAGTCCCAGGGAAAATGAGCAGTTCTTC. Its translation: CACSPRENEQFF.

This clone was counted only a few times. J is TRBJ2-1 and V is TRBV18, with 8 bases aligning to TRBD2. J was trimmed by 0 bases and V by 3 bases; bases with no gene match: 13. In germline, CDR1 is KGHSH, CDR2 LQKENI. CDR3 length: 19 residues. The CDR3 nucleotides are TGTGCCAGCTCACCCCCGGGGCGGGGGGCCTTTCCCTCCTACAATGAGCAGTTCTTC. It yields the protein CASSPPGRGAFPSYNEQFF.

This clone has a handful of counts. The chain couples TRBV29-1 to TRBJ2-2; TRBD1 matches 8 bases. V lost 6 bases to trimming and J lost 6 bases; unmatched junction nucleotides: 12. CDR1 and CDR2 from the germline V gene are SQVTM and ANQGSEA. This CDR3 contains 15 residues. The CDR3 DNA reads as TGCAGCGTCGTCAAACGACAGGGGTACCCCGGGGAGCTGTTTTTT. Amino acid sequence: CSVVKRQGYPGELFF.

This clone was seen more than once but under ten times. The genes are TRBV28 and TRBJ2-7, with D perhaps TRBD1 (5 bases). Germline values: CDR1 MDHEN, CDR2 SYDVKM. The V end lost 4 bases, the J end lost 1 base, and 17 bases lay between the germline ends. The CDR3 spans 16 residues. The CDR3 protein is CASSSDRNHRSYEQYF. The CDR3 nucleotides read TGTGCCAGCAGTTCAGACAGAAACCACCGATCCTACGAGCAGTACTTC.

This clone was counted a few times. The chain joins TRBV19 to TRBJ1-1; maybe TRBD1 (6 bases). V dropped 0 bases and J dropped 10 bases, with 12 bases sitting between them. This CDR3 spans 13 amino acids. Germline CDR1 LNHDA, CDR2 SQIVND (reference sequence). The CDR3 is CASSIDAGTPAFF. The CDR3 region has the DNA TGTGCCAGTAGTATAGACGCCGGGACACCAGCTTTCTTT.

For the CDR3, the DNA is TGTGCCAGCAGCTTTCAAGGATACGACTACGAGCAGTACTTC. Amino acids: CASSFQGYDYEQYF. V is TRBV7-2 and J is TRBJ2-7, with no clear D. CDR1 and CDR2 from the germline V gene are SGHTA and FQGNSA. The CDR3 spans 14 residues. V was cut by 3 bases and J by 3 bases, with 12 bases left in between.

This clone appeared a single time. The CDR3 protein is CASSLGRSSYNEQFF. Here the CDR3 DNA reads TGTGCCAGCAGCTTAGGGCGAAGCTCCTACAATGAGCAGTTCTTC. This chain joins TRBV11-2 and TRBJ2-1; D is uncertain. The CDR3 spans 15 residues. V lost 1 base and J 0 bases, leaving 7 bases between the germline ends. In germline, CDR1 is SGHAT, CDR2 FQNNGV.

V and J are TRBV16 and TRBJ1-2; D not resolved. V lost 2 bases, J lost 7 bases, and 11 bases lay in between. The germline CDR1 and CDR2 sequences are KGHSY and FQNENV. This CDR3 comprises 13 residues. CDR3 loop: CASSQPNGVGYTF. The CDR3 DNA follows: TGTGCCAGCAGCCAACCAAATGGGGTTGGCTACACCTTC.

Only a few counts were recorded for this clone. This chain uses TRBV11-2 with TRBJ1-1; no clear D. CDR3 size: 13 residues. V lost 6 bases and J 1 base, leaving 9 bases between the germline ends. Germline V gene sequence: CDR1 SGHAT, CDR2 FQNNGV. Written as DNA, the CDR3 is TGTGCCAGCAGTACTCCACGGAACACTGAAGCTTTCTTT. This sequence encodes CASSTPRNTEAFF.

The sample holds a few counts of this clone. V usage is TRBV11-3 and J usage is TRBJ2-3; 14 bases agree with TRBD2. The CDR3 is 16 amino acids. Trimming removed 5 bases from V and 5 bases from J; junction bases left unmatched: 6. Germline V gene data show CDR1 as SGHNT and CDR2 as YENEEA. This CDR3 reads CASSRGTSGGRDTQYF. The CDR3 nucleotides are TGTGCCAGCAGCCGTGGGACTAGCGGGGGCCGAGATACGCAGTATTTT.

Concerning this clone itself: Other DNA sequences from this sample encode an identical CDR3 as well. The rearrangement links TRBV7-2 to TRBJ2-5; D ambiguous. Germline V lookup: CDR1 SGHTA, CDR2 FQGNSA. The V end lost 5 bases, the J end lost 5 bases, and 9 bases lay between the germline ends. The CDR3 covers 12 residues. The DNA of the CDR3 is TGTGCCAGCAGCCCGAGGCGGGAGACCCAGTACTTC. Amino acids: CASSPRRETQYF. Based on the CDR3 plus reference TRBV7-2 and TRBJ2-5, the full variable domain is GAGVSQSPSNKVTEKGKDVELRCDPISGHTALYWYRQSLGQGLEFLIYFQGNSAPDKSGLPSDRFSAERTGGSVSTLTIQRTQQEDSAVYLCASSPRRETQYFGPGTRLLVL.

This clone was picked up a small number of times. This chain joins TRBV27 and TRBJ1-1, with 7 positions matching TRBD1. With 5 bases clipped from V and 10 bases from J, the junction kept 13 bases outside the gene matches. CDR3 length: 14 amino acids. Germline V gene lookup returns CDR1 MNHEY and CDR2 SMNVEV (reference sequence). The CDR3 sequence is CASSLYNRGPSAFF. In DNA, the CDR3 is TGTGCCAGCAGTCTATACAACAGGGGTCCATCAGCTTTCTTT.

V is TRBV6-5 and J is TRBJ2-7, with D perhaps assigned TRBD1 or TRBD2 (5 bases each). V lost 6 bases to trimming and J lost 3 bases, with 18 bases between them. Germline lookup yields CDR1 MNHEY and CDR2 SVGAGI. This CDR3 is built from 15 residues. The CDR3 DNA reads as TGTGCCAGCAGCCTATCGGGGACCCAATTCTACGAGCAGTACTTC. Its translation is CASSLSGTQFYEQYF.

This clone was counted a few times. The V gene is TRBV4-1, the J gene TRBJ2-2; a possible D gene is TRBD1 (6 bases). The length of the CDR3 is 15 residues. The germline V gene encodes CDR1 MGHRA and CDR2 YSYEKL. V was pared by 4 bases and J by 0 bases, with 9 bases between. The CDR3 spells CASSLGQPNTGELFF. The DNA of the CDR3 is TGCGCCAGCAGCCTCGGACAGCCGAACACCGGGGAGCTGTTTTTT.

This chain joins TRBV4-1 and TRBJ2-5; TRBD1 is a possible D gene (5 bases). Trimming stripped 5 bases from V and 3 bases from J, with 16 bases between. Germline CDR1 MGHRA, CDR2 YSYEKL. This CDR3 comprises 15 residues. DNA for the CDR3: TGCGCCAGCAGCTTCGCGACAGTTATAGAAGAGACCCAGTACTTC. Protein sequence: CASSFATVIEETQYF.

The chain joins TRBV7-2 to TRBJ1-1; D gene unclear. CDR1 SGHTA and CDR2 FQGNSA come from the germline V gene. This CDR3 contains 15 residues. V was shortened by 2 bases and J by 1 base, with 11 bases between the two germline ends. CDR3 residues: CASSLRRTTNTEAFF. The CDR3, as DNA: TGTGCCAGCAGCTTAAGGAGAACCACGAACACTGAAGCTTTCTTT.

CDR3 nucleotide sequence: TGTGCCAGCAGCTTAGGACGGGGACAGCCCCAGCATTTT. Translating it yields CASSLGRGQPQHF. The V gene is TRBV7-2, the J gene TRBJ1-5, with D unresolved. Germline assignment: CDR1 SGHTA and CDR2 FQGNSA. V lost 1 base to trimming and J lost 7 bases, with 8 bases between them. The CDR3 sequence is 13 residues long.

The V and J genes are TRBV29-1 and TRBJ2-7; 9 bases align to TRBD1. The trim removed 4 bases at V and 6 bases at J, leaving 10 bases unmatched. The CDR3 contains 14 residues. From germline, CDR1 is SQVTM and CDR2 ANQGSEA. CDR3 bases: TGCAGCGTTGGGGTGGGGACAGGGTATGTCGAGCAGTACTTC. It is translated as CSVGVGTGYVEQYF.

This clone was seen only a few times. The V gene is TRBV5-6, the J gene TRBJ2-5; TRBD1 aligns across 8 bases. Germline CDR1 is SGHDT and CDR2 is YYEEEE. V was clipped by 4 bases and J by 6 bases; unmatched bases: 5. This CDR3 region has 13 residues. The CDR3 region has the DNA TGTGCCAGCAGCCGGGACAGGAGGAAGACCCAGTACTTC. This codes for CASSRDRRKTQYF.

This clone was counted a few times. The rearrangement links TRBV7-2 to TRBJ2-1, with a tentative D call TRBD2 (5 bases). Trimming took off 5 bases at V and 9 bases at J, with 14 bases between the two ends. Germline-derived CDR1 and CDR2 are SGHTA and FQGNSA. CDR3 length equals 13 residues. DNA for the CDR3: TGTGCCAGCAGCCGGTATCACGCGGGTGAGCAGTTCTTC. The encoded protein is CASSRYHAGEQFF.

This clone occurred a few times. The genes are TRBV5-1 and TRBJ2-7, with D unresolved. The CDR3 extends over 15 amino acids. From germline, CDR1 is SGHRS and CDR2 YFSETQ. The germline V and J ends were trimmed by 1 base and 5 bases, with 16 bases remaining between them. CDR3 protein: CASSLWAGLLDEQYF. The CDR3, as DNA: TGCGCCAGCAGCTTGTGGGCAGGCCTCTTGGACGAGCAGTACTTC.